This T cell receptor beta chain was obtained from a study of vaccination and CD4 T cells after COVID-19. With 3 bases removed from V and 4 bases from J, the gap between germline ends came to 22 bases. Germline assignment: CDR1 DFQATT and CDR2 SNEGSKA (reference sequence). There are 16 residues in the CDR3. The Oncomine TCR Beta short-read assay was applied to DNA of cultured CD4+ T cells. Genomic DNA was isolated from cultured CD4+ T cells. From the PCR reads, TCRdb called clonotypes with MiXCR, one entry per CDR3 protein. The sample has 10,000 or so distinct CDR3 sequences, 51% seen once; the top ten hold around 21%. This clonotype has only a few counts. Antigen unknown. Treatment meaning: approximately 9-day PBMC culture with coronavirus spike peptide pools or control peptides (ViraFEST assay).

The source is a human donor who had recovered from COVID-19. The V and J genes are TRBV20-1 and TRBJ2-7; D is uncertain. Sequenced input: CD4+ T cells from blood, cultured in vitro. For the CDR3, the DNA is TGCAGTGCTAGTCACAGAGACTCTCCACTTCCTTACGAGCAGTACTTC. Translated: CSASHRDSPLPYEQYF.